The 5 T cell receptor beta chains in this list originate from one sample, sequenced in a study of tumor and adjacent non-tumor tissue in lung cancer (dated by TCRdb to 2016 to 2019). Library construction relied on multiplex PCR. Sequencing was carried out with an Illumina HiSeq 2500. TCRbeta libraries were constructed through three rounds of nested PCR with primers (Table S4) according to protocols modified from ARM-PCR. TCRdb passed the public sequencing reads through fastp at Q25 and MiXCR, retaining productive beta sequences. Rows with a matching CDR3 protein are joined into one entry that keeps the most common DNA and genes. This sample comprises tens of thousands of distinct CDR3 sequences, 73% of them detected only once. 28% of the sample rests with the top ten. RNA was isolated from bulk, unsorted tissue, and RNA quality was assessed with a NanoDrop ND-1000 and an Agilent 2100. The sequenced sample consisted of lung tumor tissue. These receptors originate from a man between 60 and 75 years old with non-small cell lung cancer.

A remark on this clonotype: At one end the junction does not follow the germline gene, possibly because of a read error. This chain links TRBV24-1 with TRBJ1-2; D unresolved. CDR1 is KGHDR and CDR2 is SFDVKD in the germline V gene. CDR3 length: 15 amino acids. The CDR3 nucleotides are TGTGTCACCAGAGATCATTCGGCGAGCCCGAATGGCTACACCTTC. Protein: CVTRDHSASPNGYTF.

The genes are TRBV6-1 and TRBJ2-5; D possibly corresponds to TRBD2 (6 bases). V was shortened by 2 bases and J by 5 bases, with 21 bases between the two germline ends. This CDR3 spans 17 amino acids. CDR1 and CDR2 from the germline V gene are MNHNS and SASEGT. CDR3 sequence: CASSEIGTGAFFETQYF. The CDR3, as DNA: TGTGCCAGCAGTGAAATAGGAACGGGAGCTTTTTTTGAGACCCAGTACTTC.

Comment on this clonotype: Without the conserved terminal phenylalanine or tryptophan, this CDR3 likely stems from a read error. The chain is built from TRBV11-3 and TRBJ2-1, with D possibly TRBD2 on 5 matching bases. The ends were cut back, 1 base at V and 9 bases at J, with 13 bases in the middle. CDR3 length equals 14 residues. Germline V gene data show CDR1 as SGHNT and CDR2 as YENEEA. CDR3 nucleotide sequence: TGTGCCAGCAGCTTAGTGGGGAGCCACATTGAGCAGTTCTAC. Translated: CASSLVGSHIEQFY.

This clonotype appeared a few times. This sequence joins TRBV5-4 and TRBJ2-7, with D tentatively TRBD2 (6 bases). Trimming pared 5 bases from V and 11 bases from J, leaving 17 bases between. Germline loops: CDR1 SGHNT, CDR2 YYREEE (reference sequence). CDR3 length equals 12 residues. CDR3 sequence (DNA): TGTGCCAGCAGTTTGATGGCGGGACCGGAGTACTTC. Translating it yields CASSLMAGPEYF.

This clonotype was recorded many times. The J gene is TRBJ2-7, the V gene TRBV20-1, with 10 bases identical to TRBD2. This CDR3 has 16 residues. Germline V gene data show CDR1 as DFQATT and CDR2 as SNEGSKA (reference sequence). V shed 6 bases, J shed 10 bases, and the junction held 21 bases outside the gene matches. The CDR3 bases are TGCAGTGCGCCGCCTGAAAGCGCGCTAGCGGGAGAGGGACAGTACTTC. This gives the protein CSAPPESALAGEGQYF.